Listed here are 18 T cell receptor beta chains from one sample, sequenced in a study of cytomegalovirus exposure and HLA in healthy donors. The PCR employed 60 Vbeta primers together with 13 Jbeta primers. The protocol was immunoSEQ multiplex PCR, while the TCRdb copy is restricted to in-frame clones and leaves out a portion. This sample yields about 140,000 clones, of which 75% to 90% are seen a single time; about 7.5% belongs to the top ten. The sequencing input was PBMCs. The receptors originated from a woman between 45 and 60 years old in good health and CMV-seropositive.

This rearrangement joins TRBV6-5 to TRBJ2-1; TRBD2 agrees at 11 bases. CDR3 length: 15 amino acids. Per germline, CDR1 MNHEY and CDR2 SVGAGI. Germline trimming cut 6 bases from V and 4 bases from J; bases unmatched to any gene: 5. CDR3 loop: CASSILAGGYNEQFF. CDR3 nucleotide sequence: TGTGCCAGCAGCATTCTAGCGGGGGGATACAATGAGCAGTTCTTC.

The gene calls are TRBV19 and TRBJ2-7; D might be TRBD1 (6 bases). Trimming took 1 base from V and 6 from J, leaving 16 bases between them. Germline assignment: CDR1 LNHDA and CDR2 SQIVND (reference sequence). There are 15 residues in the CDR3. CDR3 sequence (DNA): TGTGCCAGTAGTATAGTGGCTATAGAAGGGGGCGAGCAGTACTTC. Encoded protein: CASSIVAIEGGEQYF.

As regards this clone: Other DNA sequences of this sample code for an identical CDR3. The J gene is TRBJ1-1, the V gene TRBV5-1; possibly TRBD1 for D (5 bases). The V gene's germline CDR1 is SGHRS and CDR2 YFSETQ. Between the trimmed V and J ends, which lost 0 bases and 6 bases, there was a span of 12 bases. CDR3 length: 14 amino acids. CDR3 nucleotides: TGCGCCAGCAGCTTGGTTGGGGGGGGTGCTGAAGCTTTCTTT. Amino acid sequence: CASSLVGGGAEAFF.

The rearrangement joins TRBV18 to TRBJ2-5, with a weak D call TRBD1 (5 bases). Germline loops: CDR1 KGHSH, CDR2 LQKENI. This CDR3 comprises 14 residues. V lost 4 bases to trimming and J lost 5 bases, with 14 bases between them. CDR3 sequence (DNA): TGTGCCAGCTCACAGGCAGGGTATACGGAGACCCAGTACTTC. Its translation is CASSQAGYTETQYF.

The chain has TRBV6-5 and TRBJ2-5; D possibly corresponds to TRBD2 (6 bases). This CDR3 spans 13 amino acids. V was shortened by 4 bases and J by 3 bases, with 9 bases between the two germline ends. CDR1 and CDR2 (germline): MNHEY, SVGAGI. Here the CDR3 DNA reads TGTGCCAGCAGTTCCTGGGGGGAAGAGACCCAGTACTTC. Translating gives CASSSWGEETQYF.

The V and J genes are TRBV6-5 and TRBJ2-7; 13 nucleotides line up with TRBD2. V lost 8 bases and J lost 4; bases outside the gene matches: 11. CDR3 length equals 16 residues. Germline V gene lookup returns CDR1 MNHEY and CDR2 SVGAGI. The DNA for the CDR3 is TGTGCCAGCGGCTACTGGGGGACTAGCGGGGTTTACGAGCAGTACTTC. Translated: CASGYWGTSGVYEQYF.

The chain uses TRBV5-1 and TRBJ2-1, with 8 bases fitting TRBD2. J lost 0 bases, V lost 6 bases, and 8 bases had no gene match. The CDR3 is made up of 16 amino acids. Looked up from germline, CDR1 is SGHRS and CDR2 is YFSETQ. The CDR3 coding sequence is TGCGCCAGCACCCGGGGGGGGGCCAGCTCCTACAATGAGCAGTTCTTC. It encodes CASTRGGASSYNEQFF.

The CDR3 loop reads CASSEGGQGRYTF. In DNA form, the CDR3 reads TGTGCCAGCAGTGAAGGGGGACAGGGTAGATACACCTTC. V and J are TRBV6-1 and TRBJ1-2; TRBD1 matches at 9 bases. The CDR3 is made up of 13 amino acids. CDR1 MNHNS and CDR2 SASEGT come from the germline V gene. Trimming at V came to 1 base and at J to 11 bases, leaving 5 bases not matched to a gene.

This sequence joins TRBV7-8 and TRBJ2-6; D possibly corresponds to TRBD1 (5 bases). This CDR3 region has 14 residues. V lost 7 bases and J 2 bases, leaving 9 bases between the germline ends. CDR1 is SGHVS and CDR2 is FQNEAQ in the germline V gene. The CDR3, as DNA: TGTGCCAGCACAGGGTTAGCTGGGGCCAACGTCCTGACTTTC. It translates to CASTGLAGANVLTF.

This chain links TRBV5-8 with TRBJ1-2, with TRBD1 matching over 12 bases. CDR3 length: 14 residues. In germline, CDR1 is SGHTS, CDR2 YDEGEE. The V and J ends lost 4 bases and 8 bases, in that order; junction bases with no gene match: 6. In DNA form, the CDR3 reads TGTGCCAGCAGCCGCCGGGACAGGGGGCTGGGCTACACCTTC. Translating it yields CASSRRDRGLGYTF. Drawing the rest from reference TRBV5-8 and TRBJ1-2, the complete variable domain is EAGVTQSPTHLIKTRGQQATLRCSPISGHTSVYWYQQALGLGLQFLLWYDEGEERNRGNFPPRFSGRQFPNYSSELNVNALELEDSALYLCASSRRDRGLGYTFGSGTRLTVV.

This clone was detected a few times. The CDR3 coding sequence is TGTGCCAGTAGTACTCTTCTACGGGGGGTCAATCAGCCCCAGCATTTT. Translating gives CASSTLLRGVNQPQHF. V and J are TRBV19 and TRBJ1-5; D might be TRBD1 (5 bases). CDR1 and CDR2 from the germline V gene are LNHDA and SQIVND (reference sequence). The ends were cut back, 4 bases at V and 3 bases at J, with 16 bases in the middle. The CDR3 has 16 residues.

The rearrangement links TRBV2 to TRBJ1-3, with no clear D. V gave up 6 bases and J gave up 0 bases, with 9 bases separating them. Looked up from germline, CDR1 is SNHLY and CDR2 is FYNNEI. The CDR3 has 14 residues. The CDR3 nucleotides are TGTGCCAGCAGACATTCAGACTCTGGAAACACCATATATTTT. Protein: CASRHSDSGNTIYF.

J is TRBJ1-1 and V is TRBV7-9, with D tentatively TRBD1 (5 bases). Per germline, CDR1 SEHNR and CDR2 FQNEAQ (reference sequence). There are 16 residues in the CDR3. V lost 0 bases, J lost 3 bases, and 14 bases lay in between. The CDR3 here is CASSLALGTGDTEAFF. The CDR3 coding sequence is TGTGCCAGCAGCTTAGCGCTGGGAACAGGAGACACTGAAGCTTTCTTT.

This rearrangement joins TRBV6-5 to TRBJ1-2, with a weak D call TRBD1 (6 bases). Germline loops: CDR1 MNHEY, CDR2 SVGAGI. The CDR3 consists of 16 residues. V lost 1 base and J 8 bases, leaving 20 bases between the germline ends. The CDR3 nucleotides are TGTGCCAGCAGTTACTATGGACAGTTAGGGAGGGGGGGCTACACCTTC. Translated, it gives CASSYYGQLGRGGYTF.

Of note for this clone: One end of the junction varies from germline; a read error may be responsible. This chain connects TRBV15 to TRBJ2-3; 7 positions match TRBD1. This CDR3 comprises 12 residues. The germline V gene encodes CDR1 LNHNV and CDR2 YYDKDF (reference sequence). The CDR3 bases are TGTGCCACCAGCAGCCGGACAGGTACGCAGTATTTT. It codes for CATSSRTGTQYF. The whole variable domain, filled in from reference TRBV15 and TRBJ2-3, reads DAMVIQNPRYQVTQFGKPVTLSCSQTLNHNVMYWYQQKSSQAPKLLFHYYDKDFNNEADTPDNFQSRRPNTSFCFLDIRSPGLGDTAMYLCATSSRTGTQYFGPGTRLTVL.

The J gene is TRBJ1-1, the V gene TRBV6-1, with 7 positions matching TRBD1. CDR1 MNHNS and CDR2 SASEGT come from the germline V gene. The CDR3 extends over 14 amino acids. The junction had 14 bases not matched to a gene; V was cut back by 4 bases and J by 12 bases. The CDR3 region has the DNA TGTGCCAGCAGTGGGCCACTACAGGGGACGTCGACTTTCTTT. It translates to CASSGPLQGTSTFF.

The V call is TRBV29-1, the J call TRBJ1-2; weak D call: TRBD1 (6 bases). This CDR3 has 11 residues. V lost 6 bases and J 8 bases, leaving 13 bases between the germline ends. The germline V gene encodes CDR1 SQVTM and CDR2 ANQGSEA. DNA for the CDR3: TGCAGCGTATGGACAGTTGGGGGCTACACCTTC. Translated, it gives CSVWTVGGYTF.

The rearrangement links TRBV30 to TRBJ1-6; D remains unclear. V was clipped by 0 bases and J by 2 bases, with 11 bases between them. Germline CDR1 GTSNPN, CDR2 SVGIG (reference sequence). The CDR3 runs to 16 residues. The CDR3 DNA reads as TGTGCCTGGAGTGTACTGGAGATCCCCTATAATTCACCCCTCCACTTT. Translating gives CAWSVLEIPYNSPLHF. Variable domain in full (rest from reference TRBV30 and TRBJ1-6): SQTIHQWPATLVQPVGSPLSLECTVEGTSNPNLYWYRQAAGRGLQLLFYSVGIGQISSEVPQNLSASRPQDRQFILSSKKLLLSDSGFYLCAWSVLEIPYNSPLHFGNGTRLTVT.